The 28 T cell receptor beta chains in this list originate from one sample, sequenced in a study of blood T cells in healthy people across ages. Through a sample-barcoded 5' primer and a J-beta primer mix, a second PCR was run for 7 to 11 cycles. TCRdb ran MiXCR on the 5' RACE reads and lists one entry per CDR3 protein. The sample holds hundreds of thousands of distinct CDR3 sequences, about half seen once. Input material: blood. These receptors all come from a woman aged 60 to 75 in good health.

Comment on this clonotype: The conserved phenylalanine or tryptophan normally closing the CDR3 is absent here, so this likely arose from a read error. The rearrangement joins TRBV5-1 to TRBJ2-6; D is unclear. CDR3 length equals 16 residues. V lost 1 base, J lost 0 bases, and 8 bases lay in between. CDR1 and CDR2 (germline): SGHRS, YFSETQ. Here the CDR3 reads CASSLLPDSGANVLTL. The CDR3 DNA sequence: TGCGCCAGCAGCTTGCTTCCGGACTCTGGGGCCAACGTCCTGACTTTA.

This clonotype has just a few counts. The chain employs TRBV29-1 and TRBJ1-2; 7 bases map to TRBD1. With 4 bases clipped from V and 5 bases from J, the junction kept 4 bases outside the gene matches. The CDR3 totals 12 residues. Germline V gene lookup returns CDR1 SQVTM and CDR2 ANQGSEA. CDR3 sequence: CSVGPTGYGYTF. The CDR3, as DNA: TGCAGCGTTGGCCCGACAGGGTATGGCTACACCTTC.

This CDR3 is CSALSGGYNEQFF. The CDR3 DNA reads as TGCAGTGCTCTCTCAGGGGGATACAATGAGCAGTTCTTC. The chain is built from TRBV20-1 and TRBJ2-1; the match to TRBD1 covers 7 bases. This CDR3 spans 13 amino acids. Losses at the gene ends were 5 bases for V and 4 bases for J; bases not matched to a gene: 5. The germline CDR1 and CDR2 sequences are DFQATT and SNEGSKA (reference sequence).

This clonotype was recorded a few times. This may be a read error: a much more frequent sequence differs by one nucleotide. The chain joins TRBV27 to TRBJ2-4; D call uncertain. The J call may not be correct, given that the DNA end is closer to TRBJ2-7. The germline CDR1 and CDR2 sequences are MNHEY and SMNVEV (reference sequence). The CDR3 sequence is 13 residues long. The CDR3 loop is CASSQGPSDEQYF. In DNA form, the CDR3 reads TGTGCCAGCAGCCAAGGGCCCTCAGACGAGCAGTACTTC.

The genes are TRBV6-2 or TRBV6-3 and TRBJ2-7; 9 nucleotides match TRBD2. Germline CDR1 reads MNHEY; CDR2 reads SVGEGT. The CDR3 consists of 15 residues. V trimming: 6 bases; J trimming: 2 bases; junction bases outside the gene matches: 8. DNA for the CDR3: TGTGCCAGCAGGAACCCGGGACTAGCAGCCTACGAGCAGTACTTC. Protein product: CASRNPGLAAYEQYF.

This clonotype was detected only a few times. The genes are TRBV5-1 and TRBJ2-3, with 8 bases that match TRBD2. The CDR3 length is 14 residues. Germline CDR1 and CDR2: SGHRS and YFSETQ. Losses at the gene ends were 4 bases for V and 0 bases for J; bases not matched to a gene: 1. The CDR3: CASSRGGSTDTQYF. The CDR3 DNA follows: TGCGCCAGCAGCCGGGGGGGTAGCACAGATACGCAGTATTTT.

The rearrangement links TRBV29-1 to TRBJ2-7; 7 nucleotides line up with TRBD2. V gave up 4 bases and J gave up 5 bases; unmatched junction bases: 11. Germline V lookup: CDR1 SQVTM, CDR2 ANQGSEA. The CDR3 loop spans 14 amino acids. The CDR3 sequence: CSVVGTGGRHEQYF. In DNA, the CDR3 is TGCAGCGTTGTTGGAACGGGAGGCCGCCACGAGCAGTACTTC.

The chain carries TRBV25-1 and TRBJ1-1; a possible D gene is TRBD1 (5 bases). This CDR3 spans 12 amino acids. Germline loops: CDR1 MGHDK, CDR2 SYGVNS. The ends were cut back, 5 bases at V and 4 bases at J, with 8 bases in the middle. The CDR3 DNA reads TGTGCCAGCAGTTCAGGGCCCACTGAAGCTTTCTTT. It codes for CASSSGPTEAFF. The variable domain in full, with the rest retrieved from reference TRBV25-1 and TRBJ1-1, is EADIYQTPRYLVIGTGKKITLECSQTMGHDKMYWYQQDPGMELHLIHYSYGVNSTEKGDLSSESTVSRIRTEHFPLTLESARPSHTSQYLCASSSGPTEAFFGQGTRLTVV.

This rearrangement joins TRBV7-9 to TRBJ2-3; D gene uncertain. V lost 5 bases and J lost 2, with 14 bases in between. CDR1 and CDR2 (germline): SEHNR, FQNEAQ (reference sequence). The length of the CDR3 is 15 residues. CDR3 residues: CASSLSVGYTDTQYF. The CDR3 DNA sequence: TGTGCCAGCAGCCTATCGGTAGGATACACAGATACGCAGTATTTT.

This clonotype was seen only once. The chain employs TRBV7-2 and TRBJ1-5, with TRBD1 as a possible D gene (6 bases). Germline assignment: CDR1 SGHTA and CDR2 FQGNSA. The CDR3 has 16 amino acids. Trimming removed 5 bases at V and 0 bases at J, with 14 bases between. CDR3 nucleotides: TGTGCCAGCAGCCTTGTGACAGGCTATAGCAATCAGCCCCAGCATTTT. Translation: CASSLVTGYSNQPQHF.

The chain recombines TRBV6-1 with TRBJ2-1; D may be TRBD1 or TRBD2 (5 bases each). CDR3 length: 15 amino acids. CDR1 is MNHNS, CDR2 SASEGT, per germline. Trimming stripped 0 bases from V and 9 bases from J, with 15 bases between. The CDR3 here is CASSEAGTNLTEQFF. The CDR3, as DNA: TGTGCCAGCAGTGAAGCAGGGACCAACCTGACTGAGCAGTTCTTC.

The chain carries TRBV13 and TRBJ2-7, with D uncertain. The CDR3 has 13 residues. V lost 2 bases, J lost 2 bases, and 7 bases lay in between. Germline loops: CDR1 PRHDT, CDR2 FYEKMQ (reference sequence). CDR3 in amino acids: CASSLIAPYEQYF. Here the CDR3 DNA reads TGTGCCAGCAGCTTAATAGCCCCCTACGAGCAGTACTTC.

CDR3 DNA: TGTGCCAGCAGTCCCGGACGGCGGACTAGTGTTGGTAATGAGCAGTACTTC. Translated, it gives CASSPGRRTSVGNEQYF. The chain employs TRBV12-3 or TRBV12-4 and TRBJ2-1, with TRBD2 matching 7 bases. The assigned J gene may be wrong: the sequence end matches TRBJ2-7 better. The CDR3 covers 17 residues.

The chain is built from TRBV29-1 and TRBJ1-2; 8 bases match TRBD1. Losses at the gene ends were 6 bases for V and 8 bases for J; bases not matched to a gene: 14. This CDR3 is 14 amino acids long. Germline CDR1 and CDR2: SQVTM and ANQGSEA. DNA for the CDR3: TGCAGCGTGGGTGGACAGGGCGGTCTGGGGGGCTACACCTTC. This encodes CSVGGQGGLGGYTF.

To note about this clonotype: Possible read error: a much larger clone is one base away. J is TRBJ2-7 and V is TRBV28; 7 nucleotides agree with TRBD2. J was trimmed by 6 bases and V by 5 bases; bases with no gene match: 7. Germline V gives CDR1 MDHEN, CDR2 SYDVKM. CDR3 size: 13 residues. DNA of the CDR3: TGTGCCAGCAGTGTTATCGGGAGGTCCGAGCAGTACTTC. The encoded protein is CASSVIGRSEQYF.

The gene calls are TRBV28 and TRBJ2-5; weak D call: TRBD2 (7 bases). The J call could be wrong; TRBJ2-7 is a better fit for the DNA end. Germline assignment: CDR1 MDHEN and CDR2 SYDVKM. The CDR3 spans 14 residues. CDR3 sequence (DNA): TGTGCCAGCAGCCGAAAGGCGGGGGCGTCCGAGCAGTACTTC. This encodes CASSRKAGASEQYF.

This clonotype was found a few times. At one end the junction does not follow the germline gene, possibly because of a read error. The chain has TRBV7-9 and TRBJ1-4; D may be TRBD1 (5 bases). The CDR3 consists of 16 residues. Germline CDR1 reads SEHNR; CDR2 reads FQNEAQ (reference sequence). As DNA, the CDR3 is TGTACCAGCAGCTTAAGACAGTCGGCAACTAATGAAAAACTGTTTTTT. Protein: CTSSLRQSATNEKLFF.

In the case of this clonotype: One junction end does not reproduce the germline sequence, and a read error may be involved. This chain joins TRBV20-1 and TRBJ1-1; D is undetermined. This CDR3 contains 14 residues. The germline gives CDR1 DFQATT, CDR2 SNEGSKA (reference sequence). The CDR3 reads CSVREARMNTEAFF. DNA of the CDR3: TGCAGTGTTAGAGAGGCCAGAATGAACACTGAAGCTTTCTTT.

This sequence joins TRBV5-5 and TRBJ2-2; the match to TRBD2 covers 12 bases. V lost 2 bases and J lost 0; bases outside the gene matches: 8. The CDR3 covers 19 residues. Germline V gene lookup returns CDR1 SGHKS and CDR2 YYEKEE (reference sequence). This CDR3 is CASSFRLAGVLANTGELFF. The CDR3 coding sequence is TGTGCCAGCAGCTTCCGACTAGCGGGGGTACTCGCGAACACCGGGGAGCTGTTTTTT.

The chain links TRBV6-2 or TRBV6-3 to TRBJ2-1, with D maybe TRBD1 (6 bases). The CDR3 consists of 14 residues. Germline CDR1 is MNHEY and CDR2 is SVGEGT. Trimming stripped 6 bases from V and 8 bases from J, with 17 bases between. DNA for the CDR3: TGTGCCAGCAGCCCCAGGGGCGGCTTGGATGAGCAGTTCTTC. This translates into CASSPRGGLDEQFF.

This clonotype is a singleton in its sample. CDR3 sequence reads: CSAQHASRTYEQYF. The CDR3 DNA reads TGCAGTGCGCAACACGCGTCCAGAACCTACGAGCAGTACTTC. The chain joins TRBV20-1 to TRBJ2-5; D is unclear. The J call is in doubt because the DNA end fits TRBJ2-7 better. CDR1 is DFQATT and CDR2 is SNEGSKA in the germline V gene (reference sequence). CDR3 length equals 14 residues.

This clonotype was picked up a small number of times. The gene calls are TRBV5-1 and TRBJ2-4; 8 bases are shared with TRBD2. The end of the DNA aligns better with TRBJ2-7, so the J call may be wrong. The germline gives CDR1 SGHRS, CDR2 YFSETQ. The CDR3 totals 14 residues. CDR3 coding DNA: TGCGCCAGCAGCAAGACTAGCGTTTCCTACGAGCAGTACTTC. It yields the protein CASSKTSVSYEQYF.

This clonotype has just a few counts. The chain links TRBV28 to TRBJ2-1, with 10 bases matching TRBD1. The V and J ends lost 6 bases and 15 bases, in that order; junction bases with no gene match: 14. The CDR3 contains 14 residues. Germline V CDR1 and CDR2: MDHEN, SYDVKM. Here the CDR3 reads CASSLDRGHPHPFF. CDR3 DNA sequence: TGTGCCAGCAGCCTTGACAGGGGGCATCCCCACCCGTTCTTC.

The chain carries TRBV20-1 and TRBJ1-6; maybe TRBD1 (5 bases). This CDR3 spans 12 amino acids. V dropped 7 bases and J dropped 7 bases, with 11 bases sitting between them. CDR1 is DFQATT, CDR2 SNEGSKA, per germline (reference sequence). The CDR3 DNA reads TGCAGTGTCGGGGGGGGGAATTCACCCCTCCACTTT. This codes for CSVGGGNSPLHF.

The chain couples TRBV29-1 to TRBJ2-3, with TRBD2 as a possible D gene (6 bases). Trimming shortened V by 0 bases and J by 6 bases, and 13 bases separated the two germline ends. The CDR3 extends over 14 amino acids. Germline values: CDR1 SQVTM, CDR2 ANQGSEA. The CDR3, as DNA: TGCAGCGTTGAAGATTCAGCGGGCCAGGATACGCAGTATTTT. It translates to CSVEDSAGQDTQYF.

This clonotype was found many times. This chain links TRBV20-1 with TRBJ1-1; D gene ambiguous. Germline V gene data show CDR1 as DFQATT and CDR2 as SNEGSKA (reference sequence). The V gene lost 5 bases and the J gene lost 3 bases, with 13 bases spanning the gap. The CDR3 has 13 amino acids. The CDR3 sequence: CSAGEDAYTEAFF. CDR3 coding DNA: TGCAGTGCTGGGGAGGACGCGTACACTGAAGCTTTCTTT.

This clonotype showed up just a few times. The gene calls are TRBV10-3 and TRBJ1-2; perhaps TRBD1 as D (6 bases). Germline CDR1 and CDR2: ENHRY and SYGVKD. The CDR3 runs 14 residues. Trimming cost V 6 bases and J 0 bases, with 11 bases left between them. The CDR3 DNA is TGTGCCATCAGCCCAGACAGGTCTAACTATGGCTACACCTTC. Its protein product is CAISPDRSNYGYTF.

This clonotype was found many times. The V call is TRBV29-1, the J call TRBJ2-1; 7 nucleotides agree with TRBD2. Germline V gene data show CDR1 as SQVTM and CDR2 as ANQGSEA. Trimming cost V 6 bases and J 4 bases; bases outside gene matches: 6. This CDR3 has 13 residues. CDR3 DNA sequence: TGCAGCGTGGGGACTACCCCGTACAATGAGCAGTTCTTC. Protein: CSVGTTPYNEQFF.